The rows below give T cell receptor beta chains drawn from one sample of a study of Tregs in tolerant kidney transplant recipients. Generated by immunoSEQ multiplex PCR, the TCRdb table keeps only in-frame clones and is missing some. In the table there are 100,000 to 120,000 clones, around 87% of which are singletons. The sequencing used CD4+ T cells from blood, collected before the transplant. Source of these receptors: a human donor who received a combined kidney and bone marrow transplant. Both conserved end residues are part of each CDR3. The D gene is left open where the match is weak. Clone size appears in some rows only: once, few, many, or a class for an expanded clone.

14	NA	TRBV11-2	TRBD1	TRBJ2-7	CASTRQGSIHEQYF	TGTGCCAGCACCCGACAGGGGTCAATCCACGAGCAGTACTTC
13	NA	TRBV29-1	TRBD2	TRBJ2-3	CSVGTMSTDTQYF	TGCAGCGTAGGGACTATGAGCACAGATACGCAGTATTTT
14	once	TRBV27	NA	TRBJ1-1	CASSLFPGESEAFF	TGTGCCAGCAGTTTATTCCCAGGGGAATCTGAAGCTTTCTTT
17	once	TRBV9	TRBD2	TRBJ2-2	CASSVAGLAGNTGELFF	TGTGCCAGCAGCGTAGCAGGGCTAGCGGGAAACACCGGGGAGCTGTTTTTT
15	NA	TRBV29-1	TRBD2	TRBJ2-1	CSAKGLASSYNEQFF	TGCAGCGCCAAGGGACTAGCGAGCTCCTACAATGAGCAGTTCTTC
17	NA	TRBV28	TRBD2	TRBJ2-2	CASSLGTSESYTGELFF	TGTGCCAGCAGTTTGGGGACTAGCGAATCGTACACCGGGGAGCTGTTTTTT
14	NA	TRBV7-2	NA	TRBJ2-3	CASSSRVGTDTQYF	TGTGCCAGCAGCTCCAGGGTAGGCACAGATACGCAGTATTTT
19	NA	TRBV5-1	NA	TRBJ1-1	CASSFGRTDRWRKNTEAFF	TGCGCCAGCAGCTTTGGACGAACCGACAGGTGGAGAAAGAACACTGAAGCTTTCTTT
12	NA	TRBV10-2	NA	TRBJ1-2	CASSGSNYGYTF	TGCGCCAGCAGTGGGAGTAACTATGGCTACACCTTC
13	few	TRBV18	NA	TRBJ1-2	CATAKGREDGYTF	TGTGCCACAGCCAAGGGCAGGGAAGATGGCTACACCTTC
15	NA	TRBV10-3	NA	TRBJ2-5	CAISESDWVRETQYF	TGTGCCATCAGTGAGTCGGACTGGGTTCGGGAGACCCAGTACTTC
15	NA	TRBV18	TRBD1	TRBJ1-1	CASLPQGATYTEAFF	TGTGCCAGCTTACCACAGGGGGCAACGTACACTGAAGCTTTCTTT
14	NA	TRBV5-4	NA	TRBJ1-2	CASSGLLTLSGYTF	TGTGCCAGCAGCGGCCTGTTGACTCTAAGTGGCTACACCTTC
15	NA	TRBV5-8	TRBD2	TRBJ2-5	CASGWGGVDQETQYF	TGTGCCAGCGGATGGGGGGGGGTCGACCAAGAGACCCAGTACTTC
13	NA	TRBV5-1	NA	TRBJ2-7	CASSLGRGDEQYF	TGCGCCAGCAGCTTGGGCAGGGGCGACGAGCAGTACTTC
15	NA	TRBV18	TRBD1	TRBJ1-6	CASSPLAGGNSPLHF	TGTGCCAGCTCACCTTTGGCAGGGGGAAATTCACCCCTCCACTTT
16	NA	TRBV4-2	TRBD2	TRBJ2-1	CASSQALAGVLDEQFF	TGTGCCAGCAGCCAAGCCCTAGCGGGAGTATTAGATGAGCAGTTCTTC
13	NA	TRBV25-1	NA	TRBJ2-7	CATSGQKAYEQYF	TGTGCCACCTCAGGACAAAAGGCCTACGAGCAGTACTTC
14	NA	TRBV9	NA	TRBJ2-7	CASSVEVQAYEQYF	TGTGCCAGCAGCGTAGAGGTCCAGGCCTACGAGCAGTACTTC
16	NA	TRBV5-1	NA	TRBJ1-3	CASSLAGGITGNTIYF	TGCGCCAGCAGCTTGGCCGGGGGGATCACTGGAAACACCATATATTTT
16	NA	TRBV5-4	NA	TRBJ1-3	CASSPQTRDSGNTIYF	TGTGCCAGCAGCCCACAGACACGAGACTCTGGAAACACCATATATTTT
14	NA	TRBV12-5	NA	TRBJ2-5	CASGAATGQETQYF	TGTGCTAGTGGTGCGGCGACAGGACAAGAGACCCAGTACTTC
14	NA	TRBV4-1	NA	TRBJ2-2	CASRRHSNTGELFF	TGCGCCAGCAGGCGGCACTCGAACACCGGGGAGCTGTTTTTT
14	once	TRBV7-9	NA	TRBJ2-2	CASRRRGLAGELFF	TGTGCCAGCAGACGGAGGGGGCTGGCCGGGGAGCTGTTTTTT
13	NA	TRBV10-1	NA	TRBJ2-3	CAAGATLTDTQYF	TGCGCCGCGGGGGCCACCCTCACAGATACGCAGTATTTT
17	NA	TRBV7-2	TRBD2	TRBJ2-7	CASSLGLAGALSYEQYF	TGTGCCAGCAGCTTAGGGCTAGCGGGGGCCCTCTCCTACGAGCAGTACTTC
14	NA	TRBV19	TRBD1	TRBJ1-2	CASSARTGGGGYTF	TGTGCCAGTAGTGCTCGGACAGGGGGCGGTGGCTACACCTTC
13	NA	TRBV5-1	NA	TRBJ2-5	CASSAGLQETQYF	TGCGCCAGCAGCGCGGGACTCCAAGAGACCCAGTACTTC
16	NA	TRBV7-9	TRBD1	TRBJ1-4	CASSSPKGQGYEKLFF	TGTGCCAGCAGCTCCCCTAAGGGACAGGGTTATGAAAAACTGTTTTTT
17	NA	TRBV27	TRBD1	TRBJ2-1	CASSSNRDRGSYNEQFF	TGTGCCAGCAGTTCAAACCGGGACAGGGGCTCCTACAATGAGCAGTTCTTC
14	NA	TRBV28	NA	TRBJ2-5	CASSLGSRRETQYF	TGTGCCAGCAGTTTAGGGAGCAGAAGGGAGACCCAGTACTTC
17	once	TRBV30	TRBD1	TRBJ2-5	CAWSPPYGQGGTGTQYF	TGTGCCTGGAGCCCCCCCTACGGACAGGGGGGAACGGGGACCCAGTACTTC
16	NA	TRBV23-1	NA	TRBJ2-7	CASSTIQQGPTYEQYF	TGCGCCAGCAGTACGATCCAGCAGGGCCCGACCTACGAGCAGTACTTC
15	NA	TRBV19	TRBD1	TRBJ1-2	CASSMGLRDRYGYTF	TGTGCCAGTAGTATGGGACTCCGGGACAGATATGGCTACACCTTC